Listed below are T cell receptor beta chains from one sample, sequenced in a study of early T cells in non-severe SARS-CoV-2 infection. Via MiXCR, TCRdb re-called the 5' RACE reads, giving one row per CDR3 protein. The sample consists of roughly 50,000 distinct CDR3 sequences, 6.2% of them appearing once. The starting material was whole blood, obtained at baseline. These receptors were collected from an adult who was a healthcare worker with PCR-confirmed SARS-CoV-2 infection or an uninfected control (not recorded which). Each CDR3 is given with its conserved first and last residue. A D gene is named only where the DNA matches it firmly. Size is stated for part of the rows, as once, few or many counts, or as a class when the clone is expanded.

d_call: .; v_call: TRBV7-9; j_call: TRBJ2-1; clone_size: few; cdr3_aa: CASSPLRGSYNEQFF; cdr3_nt: TGTGCCAGCAGCCCCCTCAGGGGCTCCTACAATGAGCAGTTCTTC
d_call: TRBD1; v_call: TRBV6-5; j_call: TRBJ1-2; clone_size: few; cdr3_aa: CASSYGRGQGGYGYTF; cdr3_nt: TGTGCCAGCAGTTACGGGAGGGGGCAGGGAGGCTATGGCTACACCTTC
d_call: TRBD1; v_call: TRBV5-6; j_call: TRBJ1-1; clone_size: few; cdr3_aa: CASSFWTGATEAFF; cdr3_nt: TGTGCCAGCAGCTTTTGGACAGGGGCCACTGAAGCTTTCTTT
d_call: .; v_call: TRBV6-2/TRBV6-3; j_call: TRBJ2-7; clone_size: few; cdr3_aa: CASSYPGKPSYEQYF; cdr3_nt: TGTGCCAGCAGTTACCCAGGGAAACCCTCCTACGAGCAGTACTTC
d_call: .; v_call: TRBV6-2/TRBV6-3; j_call: TRBJ1-1; clone_size: few; cdr3_aa: CASSYLRTEAFF; cdr3_nt: TGTGCCAGCAGTTATCTTAGGACTGAAGCTTTCTTT
d_call: .; v_call: TRBV9; j_call: TRBJ2-5; clone_size: many; cdr3_aa: CASSGGGTQETQYF; cdr3_nt: TGTGCCAGCAGCGGAGGTGGAACTCAAGAGACCCAGTACTTC
d_call: .; v_call: TRBV7-3; j_call: TRBJ2-3; clone_size: many; cdr3_aa: CASSLMALRTDTQYF; cdr3_nt: TGTGCCAGCAGCTTAATGGCCCTTCGCACAGATACGCAGTATTTT
d_call: TRBD1; v_call: TRBV5-1; j_call: TRBJ1-5; clone_size: many; cdr3_aa: CASSTGTGGHGQPQHF; cdr3_nt: TGCGCCAGCAGCACCGGGACAGGGGGCCACGGGCAGCCCCAGCATTTT
d_call: .; v_call: TRBV6-5; j_call: TRBJ1-2; clone_size: many; cdr3_aa: CASRLGSYGYTF; cdr3_nt: TGTGCCAGCAGACTAGGCAGCTATGGCTACACCTTC
d_call: TRBD1; v_call: TRBV5-1; j_call: TRBJ2-6; clone_size: .; cdr3_aa: CASSMGQPLLSGANVLTF; cdr3_nt: TGCGCCAGCAGCATGGGACAGCCCCTTCTCTCTGGGGCCAACGTCCTGACTTTC
d_call: .; v_call: TRBV29-1; j_call: TRBJ1-1; clone_size: many; cdr3_aa: CSAPSRADTEAFF; cdr3_nt: TGCAGCGCTCCCTCTCGGGCGGACACTGAAGCTTTCTTT
d_call: .; v_call: TRBV5-6; j_call: TRBJ1-2; clone_size: few; cdr3_aa: CASSFSPKSGGYTF; cdr3_nt: TGTGCCAGCAGCTTTTCCCCTAAGTCGGGAGGCTACACCTTC
d_call: TRBD2; v_call: TRBV9; j_call: TRBJ2-1; clone_size: once; cdr3_aa: CASSVDRLAGGGHNEQFF; cdr3_nt: TGTGCCAGCAGCGTAGACCGACTAGCGGGAGGAGGGCACAATGAGCAGTTCTTC
d_call: .; v_call: TRBV12-3/TRBV12-4; j_call: TRBJ1-1; clone_size: few; cdr3_aa: CASDTGKNTEAFF; cdr3_nt: TGTGCCAGTGATACTGGGAAAAACACTGAAGCTTTCTTT
d_call: TRBD2; v_call: TRBV11-2; j_call: TRBJ2-1; clone_size: .; cdr3_aa: CASSLDSGGFGQFF; cdr3_nt: TGTGCCAGCAGCTTAGACTCGGGGGGGTTCGGGCAGTTCTTC
d_call: .; v_call: TRBV10-3; j_call: TRBJ2-7; clone_size: .; cdr3_aa: CAIRKPGNTYEQYF; cdr3_nt: TGTGCCATCAGAAAACCAGGGAACACCTACGAGCAGTACTTC